The rows below give T cell receptor beta chains drawn from one sample of a study of OX40 agonist ivuxolimab in advanced cancers. Clones were sequenced by immunoSEQ multiplex PCR, and TCRdb holds only the in-frame ones, with some missing. The data contain 35,000 to 40,000 clones, around 86% of them seen just once; the ten biggest clones take up roughly 2.4%. The sequencing here drew on CD4+ or CD8+ T cells sorted from blood, taken in a trial of the OX40 agonist ivuxolimab. The receptors originated from an adult with an advanced solid tumor such as melanoma, head and neck, liver or kidney cancer. Both conserved end residues are part of each CDR3. The D gene is left open where the match is weak. Part of the rows lack a size; the others show once, few, many or a class for expanded clones.

size	V	J	D	CDR3	DNA
-	TRBV7-2	TRBJ1-1	-	CASSFHPNTEAFF	TGTGCCAGCAGCTTCCACCCGAACACTGAAGCTTTCTTT
-	TRBV5-1	TRBJ2-5	-	CASSPARGVQETQYF	TGCGCCAGCAGCCCCGCAAGGGGAGTCCAAGAGACCCAGTACTTC
-	TRBV4-2	TRBJ2-1	TRBD2	CASSPDGGDYNEQFF	TGTGCCAGCAGTCCGGATGGGGGGGATTACAATGAGCAGTTCTTC
few	TRBV21-1	TRBJ1-1	-	CASSKGVKSDTEAFF	TGTGCCAGCAGCAAAGGGGTGAAGTCTGACACTGAAGCTTTCTTT
once	TRBV27	TRBJ2-2	TRBD2	CASSFSGGGKTGELFF	TGTGCCAGCAGTTTTAGCGGGGGGGGGAAGACCGGGGAGCTGTTTTTT
-	TRBV19	TRBJ2-7	-	CASSIAHKSSYEQYF	TGTGCCAGTAGTATAGCCCATAAAAGCTCCTACGAGCAGTACTTC
-	TRBV18	TRBJ2-1	TRBD2	CASSRGRSGGVRQYNEQFF	TGTGCCAGCTCACGTGGGCGGAGCGGGGGAGTTCGCCAATACAATGAGCAGTTCTTC
-	TRBV6-5	TRBJ2-7	-	CASSDYTSYEQYF	TGTGCCAGCAGTGATTACACCTCCTACGAGCAGTACTTC
-	TRBV27	TRBJ2-2	-	CASNQQNTGELFF	TGTGCCAGCAACCAACAGAACACCGGGGAGCTGTTTTTT
once	TRBV9	TRBJ2-2	-	CASSPTANTGELFF	TGTGCCAGCAGCCCGACAGCGAACACCGGGGAGCTGTTTTTT
-	TRBV10-3	TRBJ2-3	TRBD2	CAIRPGLAGGLDTQYF	TGTGCCATCAGACCGGGACTAGCGGGGGGATTAGATACGCAGTATTTT
-	TRBV30	TRBJ1-5	TRBD1	CAWSEGQGNQPQHF	TGTGCCTGGAGTGAGGGACAGGGAAACCAGCCCCAGCATTTT
medium-sized	TRBV6-1	TRBJ1-5	-	CASSEGNQPQHF	TGTGCCAGCAGTGAGGGGAATCAGCCCCAGCATTTT
-	TRBV4-1	TRBJ2-5	-	CASTQQGGGETQYF	TGCGCCAGCACCCAACAGGGCGGTGGAGAGACCCAGTACTTC
-	TRBV4-1	TRBJ2-3	TRBD2	CASSQDRTSGGRTAFTDTQYF	TGCGCCAGCAGCCAAGATCGGACTAGCGGGGGCCGCACAGCTTTCACAGATACGCAGTATTTT
-	TRBV6-1	TRBJ2-3	TRBD2	CAITRLASTDTQYF	TGTGCCATCACCCGACTAGCGAGCACAGATACGCAGTATTTT
once	TRBV18	TRBJ2-5	-	CASSPPRPQETQYF	TGTGCCAGCTCACCTCCAAGACCCCAAGAGACCCAGTACTTC
-	TRBV11-2	TRBJ2-2	-	CASSFIGQPPWDTGELFF	TGTGCCAGCAGCTTTATTGGTCAACCCCCTTGGGACACCGGGGAGCTGTTTTTT
-	TRBV6-5	TRBJ2-6	-	CASSPTSGANVLTF	TGTGCCAGCAGCCCCACGTCTGGGGCCAACGTCCTGACTTTC
once	TRBV29-1	TRBJ1-3	-	CSVEYRAAGNTIYF	TGCAGCGTTGAATATAGGGCGGCTGGAAACACCATATATTTT
-	TRBV5-6	TRBJ1-3	-	CASSLVGKSGNTIYF	TGTGCCAGCAGCTTGGTCGGGAAAAGTGGAAACACCATATATTTT
once	TRBV18	TRBJ2-5	-	CASSLSGRGETQYF	TGTGCCAGCTCACTTTCGGGCAGGGGTGAGACCCAGTACTTC
-	TRBV10-3	TRBJ2-7	TRBD1	CAISGGLRGRNYEQYF	TGTGCCATCAGTGGGGGTCTCAGGGGGCGAAACTACGAGCAGTACTTC
-	TRBV19	TRBJ1-2	-	CASSPRQGVGGYTF	TGTGCCAGTAGTCCCAGACAAGGGGTTGGTGGCTACACCTTC
-	TRBV6-6	TRBJ2-1	-	CASSYSTSYNEQFF	TGTGCCAGCAGTTACTCAACCTCCTACAATGAGCAGTTCTTC
-	TRBV7-6	TRBJ2-1	-	CASSLATGSHNEQFF	TGTGCCAGCAGCTTAGCCACAGGGTCCCACAATGAGCAGTTCTTC
-	TRBV19	TRBJ2-6	TRBD1	CASTDRVSGANVLTF	TGTGCCAGTACCGACAGGGTCTCTGGGGCCAACGTCCTGACTTTC
-	TRBV7-2	TRBJ1-2	-	CASSLDSGAYGYTF	TGTGCCAGCAGCTTAGATTCGGGGGCCTATGGCTACACCTTC
-	TRBV5-1	TRBJ1-5	-	CASSLEGDRNQPQHF	TGCGCCAGCAGCTTGGAAGGGGATCGCAATCAGCCCCAGCATTTT
-	TRBV6-5	TRBJ2-5	-	CASGGRAASQETQYF	TGTGCCAGCGGGGGGCGAGCGGCTTCCCAAGAGACCCAGTACTTC
-	TRBV5-6	TRBJ1-1	-	CASSFTETEAFF	TGTGCCAGCAGCTTCACAGAAACTGAAGCTTTCTTT
-	TRBV19	TRBJ1-2	TRBD1	CASSIWRQGDYGYTF	TGTGCCAGTAGTATATGGAGACAGGGGGACTATGGCTACACCTTC
-	TRBV5-3	TRBJ2-3	TRBD2	CARSHVTWLAGGRCTDTQYF	TGTGCCAGAAGCCACGTTACTTGGCTAGCGGGGGGCCGATGCACAGATACGCAGTATTTT
-	TRBV11-2	TRBJ2-3	-	CASSVSTDTQYF	TGTGCCAGCAGCGTGAGCACAGATACGCAGTATTTT
-	TRBV7-6	TRBJ1-3	-	CASSLGGSGNTIYF	TGTGCCAGCAGCTTAGGGGGGTCCGGAAACACCATATATTTT
-	TRBV30	TRBJ2-3	-	CASETDTQYF	TGTGCCTCCGAAACAGATACGCAGTATTTT
-	TRBV6-1	TRBJ2-7	TRBD1	CASSEAGTGSYEQYF	TGTGCCAGCAGTGAAGCCGGGACAGGCTCCTACGAGCAGTACTTC
-	TRBV19	TRBJ2-1	TRBD2	CASSIDGLAGPYNEQFF	TGTGCCAGTAGTATAGACGGACTAGCGGGGCCCTACAATGAGCAGTTCTTC
few	TRBV7-3	TRBJ2-1	-	CASSLTSRTQQFF	TGTGCCAGCAGCTTAACGTCCCGGACCCAGCAGTTCTTC
-	TRBV7-3	TRBJ2-5	TRBD2	CASSSGTSEGETQYF	TGTGCCAGCAGCTCCGGGACTAGCGAAGGAGAGACCCAGTACTTC
-	TRBV19	TRBJ2-5	TRBD2	CASSTGGGPLETQYF	TGTGCCAGTAGTACGGGAGGGGGACCGCTCGAGACCCAGTACTTC
-	TRBV5-6	TRBJ2-5	-	CASSSTGLETQYF	TGTGCCAGCAGCTCTACAGGGTTGGAGACCCAGTACTTC
-	TRBV6-5	TRBJ2-5	-	CASGRGDQETQYF	TGTGCCAGCGGGCGGGGCGACCAAGAGACCCAGTACTTC
-	TRBV5-4	TRBJ2-3	TRBD1	CASSRRGQDLDTQYF	TGTGCCAGCAGCCGTCGGGGACAGGACTTAGATACGCAGTATTTT
once	TRBV28	TRBJ1-2	TRBD1	CASSATGANYGYTF	TGTGCCAGCAGTGCGACAGGGGCTAACTATGGCTACACCTTC
once	TRBV10-2	TRBJ2-1	-	CASQPDTSSYNEQFF	TGCGCCAGCCAGCCAGACACGAGCTCCTACAATGAGCAGTTCTTC
-	TRBV7-7	TRBJ2-7	TRBD1	CASSVAPDRAPYEQYF	TGTGCTAGCAGCGTAGCACCTGACAGGGCCCCCTACGAGCAGTACTTC